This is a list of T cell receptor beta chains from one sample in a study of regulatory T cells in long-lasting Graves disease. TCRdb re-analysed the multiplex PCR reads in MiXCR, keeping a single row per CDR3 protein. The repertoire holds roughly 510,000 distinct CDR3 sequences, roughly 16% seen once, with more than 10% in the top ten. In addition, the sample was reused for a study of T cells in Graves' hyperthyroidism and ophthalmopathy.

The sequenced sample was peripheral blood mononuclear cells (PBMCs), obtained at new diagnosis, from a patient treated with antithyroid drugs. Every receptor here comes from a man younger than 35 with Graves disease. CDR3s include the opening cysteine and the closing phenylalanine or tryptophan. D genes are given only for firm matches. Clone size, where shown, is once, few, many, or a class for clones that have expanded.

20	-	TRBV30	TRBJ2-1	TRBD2	TGTGCCTGGAGTGTACTGGGTCTAGCGGGAGGGCCGGGGTCCTACAATGAGCAGTTCTTC	CAWSVLGLAGGPGSYNEQFF
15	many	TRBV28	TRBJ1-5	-	TGTGCCAGCATCTACACAGGAGGCCGCAATCAGCCCCAGCATTTT	CASIYTGGRNQPQHF
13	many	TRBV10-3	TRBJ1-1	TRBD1	TGTGCCGCTCGACAGGGGCTGAACACTGAAGCTTTCTTT	CAARQGLNTEAFF
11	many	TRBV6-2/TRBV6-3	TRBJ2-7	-	TGTGCCAGCCAGGGCTCCTACGAGCAGTACTTC	CASQGSYEQYF
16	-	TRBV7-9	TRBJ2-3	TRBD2	TGTGCCAGCAGCTCCCCTCTAGCGGGAGTAACAGATACGCAGTATTTT	CASSSPLAGVTDTQYF
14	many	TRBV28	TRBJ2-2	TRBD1	TGTGCCAGCGACTCGGACAGGCTCACCGGGGAGCTGTTTTTT	CASDSDRLTGELFF
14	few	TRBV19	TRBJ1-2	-	TGTGCCAGTATGGGACTTCAGGGGCATCGGGGCTACACCTTC	CASMGLQGHRGYTF
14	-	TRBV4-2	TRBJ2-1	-	TGTGCCAGCAGCCAAGATAGGGACGGCAATGAGCAGTTCTTC	CASSQDRDGNEQFF
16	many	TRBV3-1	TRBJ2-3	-	TGTGCCAGCAGCCAGAAGGACAGTTCCCTCACAGATACGCAGTATTTT	CASSQKDSSLTDTQYF
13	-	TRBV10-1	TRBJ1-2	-	TGCGCCAGCAGTGAACAGACCAGCTATGGCTACACCTTC	CASSEQTSYGYTF
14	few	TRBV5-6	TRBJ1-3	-	TGTGCCAGCAGCTCAAGAAGTTTCGGAAACACCATATATTTT	CASSSRSFGNTIYF
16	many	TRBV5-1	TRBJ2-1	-	TGCGCCAGCAGCATCTTAGACGGGAGCTCCTACAATGAGCAGTTCTTC	CASSILDGSSYNEQFF
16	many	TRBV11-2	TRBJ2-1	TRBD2	TGTGCCAGCAGCTCAGCCCGCGGGAGGGCCTTCCATGAGCAGTTCTTC	CASSSARGRAFHEQFF
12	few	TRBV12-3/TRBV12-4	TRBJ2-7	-	TGTACCAGCAGTTTAGCCGGTTACGAGCAGTACTTC	CTSSLAGYEQYF
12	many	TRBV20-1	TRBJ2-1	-	TGCAGTTCCAGGAGCTCCTACAATGAGCAGTTCTTC	CSSRSSYNEQFF
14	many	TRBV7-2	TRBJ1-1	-	TGTGCCAGCAGCTTATTAGGGCAGCTTGGGGAAGCTTTCTTT	CASSLLGQLGEAFF
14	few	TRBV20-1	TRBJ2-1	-	TGCAGTGCCCAATCAACAGACTACTACAATGAGCAGTTCTTC	CSAQSTDYYNEQFF